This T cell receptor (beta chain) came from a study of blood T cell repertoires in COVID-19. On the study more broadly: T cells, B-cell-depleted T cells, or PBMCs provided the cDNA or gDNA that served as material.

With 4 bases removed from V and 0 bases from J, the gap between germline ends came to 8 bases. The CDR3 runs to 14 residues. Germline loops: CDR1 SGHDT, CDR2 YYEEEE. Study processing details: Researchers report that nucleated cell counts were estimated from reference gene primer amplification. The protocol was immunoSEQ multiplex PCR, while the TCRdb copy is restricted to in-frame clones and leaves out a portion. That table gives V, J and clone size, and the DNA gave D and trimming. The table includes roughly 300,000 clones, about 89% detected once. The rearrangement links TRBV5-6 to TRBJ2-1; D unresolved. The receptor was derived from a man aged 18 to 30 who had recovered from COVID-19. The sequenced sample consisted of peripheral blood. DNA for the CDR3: TGTGCCAGCAGCCCCCCGAGCTCCTACAATGAGCAGTTCTTC. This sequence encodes CASSPPSSYNEQFF.